The 12 T cell receptor beta chains in this list originate from one sample, sequenced in a study of shared clonotypes between healthy human individuals. Assay used: immunoSEQ multiplex PCR; TCRdb lists only in-frame clones, some missing. The sample shows millions of clones, around 90% of them seen only once. Sequencing was carried out using naive CD4+ T cells sorted from blood. Subset denoted: CD45RA+ positively selected. The receptors originated from a man between 18 and 29 years old in good health.

CDR3 in amino acids: CASSLTGQTSTDTQYF. CDR3 coding DNA: TGTGCCAGCAGCTTAACGGGCCAGACTAGCACAGATACGCAGTATTTT. The chain uses TRBV7-3 and TRBJ2-3; D uncertain. Germline CDR1 reads SGHTA; CDR2 reads FQGTGA. V shed 0 bases and J shed 0 bases, with 10 bases lying between them. This CDR3 comprises 16 residues.

The chain recombines TRBV5-4 with TRBJ2-1, with D unresolved. The CDR3 is 15 residues long. V lost 3 bases and J lost 0, with 10 bases in between. Germline CDR1 is SGHNT and CDR2 is YYREEE (reference sequence). The CDR3 DNA reads TGTGCCAGCAGCTCGCCTTTTGCCTCCTACAATGAGCAGTTCTTC. It translates to CASSSPFASYNEQFF.

This clone has only a few counts. The chain combines TRBV5-1 with TRBJ1-4; D unclear. V lost 4 bases and J lost 8, with 12 bases in between. The CDR3 loop spans 13 amino acids. Germline-derived CDR1 and CDR2 are SGHRS and YFSETQ. CDR3 protein: CASSRGGGEKLFF. The CDR3 coding sequence is TGCGCCAGCAGCCGGGGAGGAGGGGAAAAACTGTTTTTT.

The chain uses TRBV30 and TRBJ1-1; no reliable D call. CDR1 and CDR2 (germline): GTSNPN, SVGIG (reference sequence). The CDR3 spans 14 residues. Trimming shortened V by 2 bases and J by 3 bases, and 13 bases separated the two germline ends. CDR3 sequence (DNA): TGTGCCTGGAGTTTCCCGCCGGGGTACACTGAAGCTTTCTTT. This gives the protein CAWSFPPGYTEAFF.

The chain has TRBV5-4 and TRBJ2-7; possible D gene TRBD2, 5 bases. The CDR3 consists of 14 residues. CDR1 and CDR2 (germline): SGHNT, YYREEE (reference sequence). V was cut by 0 bases and J by 5 bases, with 12 bases left in between. The CDR3 DNA reads as TGTGCCAGCAGCTTGGTCACCACTAGGGACGAGCAGTACTTC. Translated: CASSLVTTRDEQYF.

The J gene is TRBJ2-2, the V gene TRBV4-3, with 8 bases fitting TRBD2. V gave up 0 bases and J gave up 5 bases; unmatched junction bases: 11. Germline V gives CDR1 LGHNA, CDR2 YSLEER. The CDR3 is 18 residues long. CDR3 DNA: TGCGCCAGCAGCCAAGAAAGAGGGGGACTAGGCGGAACCGGGGAGCTGTTTTTT. It is translated as CASSQERGGLGGTGELFF.

This chain uses TRBV19 with TRBJ1-6, with 7 bases fitting TRBD1. Germline loops: CDR1 LNHDA, CDR2 SQIVND (reference sequence). After removal of 3 bases from V and 6 bases from J, the junction contained 5 bases not matched to a gene. This CDR3 has 15 residues. The CDR3 reads CASSMGTGVNSPLHF. CDR3 in DNA: TGTGCCAGTAGTATGGGCACAGGGGTTAATTCACCCCTCCACTTT.

This sequence joins TRBV2 and TRBJ2-5; no firm D call. The germline gives CDR1 SNHLY, CDR2 FYNNEI. This CDR3 is built from 15 residues. V was pared by 1 base and J by 3 bases, with 12 bases between. CDR3 region: CASSEEGSYKETQYF. In nucleotides, the CDR3 is TGTGCCAGCAGTGAAGAGGGCAGCTACAAAGAGACCCAGTACTTC.

The genes are TRBV19 and TRBJ1-1; no clear D. Germline lookup yields CDR1 LNHDA and CDR2 SQIVND (reference sequence). The CDR3 runs 13 residues. Trimming removed 0 bases from V and 3 bases from J, with 5 bases in between. DNA of the CDR3: TGTGCCAGTAGTATAGAGGAAGACACTGAAGCTTTCTTT. Translated: CASSIEEDTEAFF.

This chain's CDR3 is CASSLVAGLNEQFF. In nucleotides, the CDR3 is TGCGCCAGCAGCTTGGTAGCAGGGTTGAATGAGCAGTTCTTC. The chain combines TRBV5-1 with TRBJ2-1, with D perhaps TRBD1 (5 bases). V gave up 0 bases and J gave up 7 bases, with 11 bases separating them. Germline V CDR1 and CDR2: SGHRS, YFSETQ. The CDR3 consists of 14 residues.

The chain has TRBV2 and TRBJ1-2; the match to TRBD1 covers 10 bases. Germline trimming cut 4 bases from V and 4 bases from J; bases unmatched to any gene: 9. Germline V gives CDR1 SNHLY, CDR2 FYNNEI. This CDR3 region has 16 residues. CDR3 coding DNA: TGTGCCAGCAGTGTTATAGAGACAGGGGGCCTCTATGGCTACACCTTC. Encoded protein: CASSVIETGGLYGYTF.

Remarks on this clone: This sample includes further DNA sequences coding for the same CDR3. The V and J genes are TRBV6-5 and TRBJ2-7; D is unresolved. V was cut by 2 bases and J by 0 bases, with 5 bases left in between. The CDR3 is 13 residues long. From germline, CDR1 is MNHEY and CDR2 SVGAGI. CDR3 DNA sequence: TGTGCCAGCAGTTACCGACTCTCCTACGAGCAGTACTTC. This codes for CASSYRLSYEQYF.